Following are 6 T cell receptor beta chains from one sample sequenced in a study of shared clonotypes between healthy human individuals. Sequencing used immunoSEQ multiplex PCR; TCRdb keeps in-frame clones, though not all of them. The sample contains roughly 2.2 million clones, around 92% of which appear only once. The material sequenced was naive CD4+ T cells from PBMCs. Regarding subset: CD45RA+ positively selected. The source of these receptors is a man aged 18 to 29 in good health. Some clones in this sample may be carry-over from other donors' samples.

The V call is TRBV9, the J call TRBJ1-3; possible D gene TRBD1, 5 bases. The CDR3 contains 16 residues. V lost 3 bases and J lost 4, with 17 bases in between. Looked up from germline, CDR1 is SGDLS and CDR2 is YYNGEE. The CDR3 spells CASSARGTEVGNTIYF. CDR3 DNA sequence: TGTGCCAGCAGCGCCCGTGGGACCGAGGTCGGAAACACCATATATTTT.

The gene calls are TRBV2 and TRBJ2-2, with D possibly called TRBD1 or TRBD2 (5 bases each). Germline CDR1 is SNHLY and CDR2 is FYNNEI. CDR3 size: 14 residues. With 10 bases removed from V and 0 bases from J, the gap between germline ends came to 12 bases. The CDR3 DNA follows: TGTGCCATCGAGGGGCGTTCGAACACCGGGGAGCTGTTTTTT. This translates into CAIEGRSNTGELFF.

In this sample, this clone turned up a few times. Additional DNA sequences in this sample encode the identical CDR3. The V and J genes are TRBV5-1 and TRBJ1-1, with D hard to call. The V gene lost 1 base and the J gene lost 1 base, with 5 bases spanning the gap. Per the germline V gene, CDR1 is SGHRS and CDR2 is YFSETQ. The CDR3 totals 13 residues. The CDR3 here is CASSLIPNTEAFF. CDR3 sequence (DNA): TGCGCCAGCAGCTTGATCCCGAACACTGAAGCTTTCTTT.

The CDR3: CASSLNAPPNTGELFF. The CDR3 nucleotides read TGTGCCAGCAGCTTAAATGCCCCCCCGAACACCGGGGAGCTGTTTTTT. This rearrangement joins TRBV7-7 to TRBJ2-2; D is unclear. The CDR3 runs to 16 residues. The germline CDR1 and CDR2 sequences are SSHAT and FNYEAQ (reference sequence). Trimming took 2 bases from V and 0 from J, leaving 10 bases between them.

The rearrangement links TRBV6-1 to TRBJ1-1; TRBD1 aligns across 7 bases. V lost 1 base and J lost 4; bases outside the gene matches: 3. This CDR3 has 14 amino acids. The germline V gene has CDR1 MNHNS and CDR2 SASEGT. In nucleotides, the CDR3 is TGTGCCAGCAGTGAAGAGAGGGGGCTCACTGAAGCTTTCTTT. It codes for CASSEERGLTEAFF.

This clone was found once. The genes are TRBV25-1 and TRBJ1-2, with D uncertain. Per the germline V gene, CDR1 is MGHDK and CDR2 is SYGVNS. This CDR3 spans 12 amino acids. Trimming cost V 6 bases and J 4 bases, with 9 bases left between them. The CDR3 loop is CASRLEGYGYTF. The CDR3 coding sequence is TGTGCCAGCAGACTAGAGGGCTATGGCTACACCTTC.